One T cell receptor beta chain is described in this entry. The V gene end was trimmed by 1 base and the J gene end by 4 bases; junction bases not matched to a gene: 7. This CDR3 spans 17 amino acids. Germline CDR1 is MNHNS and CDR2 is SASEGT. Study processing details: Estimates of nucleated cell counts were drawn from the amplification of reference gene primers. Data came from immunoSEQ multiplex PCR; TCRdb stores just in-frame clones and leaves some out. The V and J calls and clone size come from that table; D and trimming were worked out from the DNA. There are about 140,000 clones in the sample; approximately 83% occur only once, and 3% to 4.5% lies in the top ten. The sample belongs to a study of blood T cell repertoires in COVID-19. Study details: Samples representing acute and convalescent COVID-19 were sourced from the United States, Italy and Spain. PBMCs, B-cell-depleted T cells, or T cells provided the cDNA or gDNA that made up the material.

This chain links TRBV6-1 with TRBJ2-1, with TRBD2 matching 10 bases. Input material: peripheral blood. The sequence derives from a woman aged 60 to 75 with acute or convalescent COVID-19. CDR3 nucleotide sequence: TGTGCCAGCAGTGAAGTCCCCACACTAGCGGGATACAATGAGCAGTTCTTC. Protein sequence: CASSEVPTLAGYNEQFF.